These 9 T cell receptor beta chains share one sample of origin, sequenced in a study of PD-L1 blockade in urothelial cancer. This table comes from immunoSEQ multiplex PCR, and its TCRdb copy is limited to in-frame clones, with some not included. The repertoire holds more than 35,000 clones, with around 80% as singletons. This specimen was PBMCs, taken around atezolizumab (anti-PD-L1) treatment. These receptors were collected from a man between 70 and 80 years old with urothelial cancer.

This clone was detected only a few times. The CDR3 DNA sequence: TGCGCCAGCAGCCAACGGGACAGCCCCAATTCACCCCTCCACTTT. Protein: CASSQRDSPNSPLHF. This sequence joins TRBV4-3 and TRBJ1-6; 7 bases match TRBD1. CDR3 length: 15 amino acids. V shed 2 bases, J shed 7 bases, and the junction held 5 bases outside the gene matches. From germline, CDR1 is LGHNA and CDR2 YSLEER.

The CDR3, as DNA: TGTGCCAGCAGCTTGTCGGTGACAGGGTCTGGGGCCAACGTCCTGACTTTC. It yields the protein CASSLSVTGSGANVLTF. The chain uses TRBV5-6 and TRBJ2-6; 7 bases agree with TRBD1. Germline CDR1 SGHDT, CDR2 YYEEEE. The CDR3 runs 17 residues. J was trimmed by 1 base and V by 1 base; bases with no gene match: 5.

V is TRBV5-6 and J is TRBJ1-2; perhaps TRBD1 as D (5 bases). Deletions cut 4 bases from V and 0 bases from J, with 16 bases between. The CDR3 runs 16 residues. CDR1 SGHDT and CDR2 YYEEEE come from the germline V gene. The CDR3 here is CASSQTVQVANYGYTF. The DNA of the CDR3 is TGTGCCAGCAGCCAGACAGTGCAGGTGGCTAACTATGGCTACACCTTC. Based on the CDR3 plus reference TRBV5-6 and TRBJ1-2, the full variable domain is DAGVTQSPTHLIKTRGQQVTLRCSPKSGHDTVSWYQQALGQGPQFIFQYYEEEERQRGNFPDRFSGHQFPNYSSELNVNALLLGDSALYLCASSQTVQVANYGYTFGSGTRLTVV.

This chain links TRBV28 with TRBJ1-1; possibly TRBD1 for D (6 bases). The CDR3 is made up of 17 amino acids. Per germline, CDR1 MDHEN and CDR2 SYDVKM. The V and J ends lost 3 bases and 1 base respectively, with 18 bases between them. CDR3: CASSFGGALSRNTEAFF. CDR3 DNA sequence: TGTGCCAGCAGTTTTGGGGGGGCGCTATCGAGGAACACTGAAGCTTTCTTT.

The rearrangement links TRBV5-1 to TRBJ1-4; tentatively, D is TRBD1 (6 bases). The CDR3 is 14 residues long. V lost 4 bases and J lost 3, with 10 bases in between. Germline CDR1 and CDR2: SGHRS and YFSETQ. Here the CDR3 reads CASSQQGSNEKLFF. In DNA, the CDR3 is TGCGCCAGCAGCCAACAGGGTTCTAATGAAAAACTGTTTTTT.

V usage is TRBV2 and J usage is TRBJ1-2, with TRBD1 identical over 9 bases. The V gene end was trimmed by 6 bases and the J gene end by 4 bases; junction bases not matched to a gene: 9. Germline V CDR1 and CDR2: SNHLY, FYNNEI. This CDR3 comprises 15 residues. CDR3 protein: CASSQQQGAVYGYTF. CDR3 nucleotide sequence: TGTGCCAGCAGCCAACAACAGGGGGCCGTCTATGGCTACACCTTC.

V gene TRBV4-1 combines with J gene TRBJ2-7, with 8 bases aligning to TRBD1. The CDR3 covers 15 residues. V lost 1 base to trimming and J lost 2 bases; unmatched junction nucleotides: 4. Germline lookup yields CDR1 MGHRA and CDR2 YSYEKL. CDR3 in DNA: TGCGCCAGCAGCCAAGCCGAGACAGGGGCCTACGAGCAGTACTTC. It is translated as CASSQAETGAYEQYF.

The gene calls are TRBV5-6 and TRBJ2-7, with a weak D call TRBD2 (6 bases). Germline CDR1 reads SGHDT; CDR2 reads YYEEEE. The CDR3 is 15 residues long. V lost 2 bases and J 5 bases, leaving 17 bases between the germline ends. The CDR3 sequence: CASSLPGSVSHEQYF. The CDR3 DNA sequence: TGTGCCAGCAGCTTACCCGGGAGTGTTTCCCACGAGCAGTACTTC.

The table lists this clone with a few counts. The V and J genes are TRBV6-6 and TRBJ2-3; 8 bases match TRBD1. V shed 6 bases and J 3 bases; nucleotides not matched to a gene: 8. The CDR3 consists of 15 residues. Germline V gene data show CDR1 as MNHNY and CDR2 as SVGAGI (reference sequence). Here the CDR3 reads CASSKVDRGTDTQYF. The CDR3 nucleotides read TGTGCCAGCAGCAAGGTCGACAGGGGAACAGATACGCAGTATTTT.